Listed here are 28 T cell receptor beta chains from one sample, sequenced in a study of cytomegalovirus exposure and HLA in healthy donors. Primers included in the PCR were 60 Vbeta and 13 Jbeta primers. Repertoires were generated with immunoSEQ multiplex PCR, while TCRdb's copy carries only in-frame clones and drops some. The table lists about 200,000 clones, approximately 77% of them singletons. The source material was PBMCs. These TCRs come from a man aged 35 to 55 in good health and CMV-seropositive.

This chain uses TRBV29-1 with TRBJ2-7, with D perhaps matching TRBD1 (6 bases). This CDR3 contains 14 residues. Between the trimmed V and J ends, which lost 7 bases and 0 bases, there was a span of 16 bases. CDR1 and CDR2 from the germline V gene are SQVTM and ANQGSEA. The CDR3 nucleotides are TGCAGCGCCCGAGGGACACTGAGCTCCTACGAGCAGTACTTC. It specifies CSARGTLSSYEQYF.

The chain has TRBV4-3 and TRBJ2-7, with 8 bases fitting TRBD2. In germline, CDR1 is LGHNA, CDR2 YSLEER. V lost 0 bases, J lost 7 bases, and 8 bases stayed unmatched. The CDR3 length is 15 residues. The CDR3 coding sequence is TGCGCCAGCAGCCAAGAGATCGGGAGGGCCCGGGAGCAGTACTTC. Amino acids: CASSQEIGRAREQYF.

V gene TRBV12-5 combines with J gene TRBJ2-7, with D possibly being TRBD1 (6 bases). The CDR3 has 13 residues. Germline V gene lookup returns CDR1 LGHNT and CDR2 FRNRAP. V lost 7 bases and J 2 bases, leaving 12 bases between the germline ends. This chain's CDR3 is CASASDSPYEQYF. CDR3 DNA sequence: TGTGCTAGTGCCTCGGACAGTCCCTACGAGCAGTACTTC.

The chain uses TRBV2 and TRBJ1-5; 10 bases fit TRBD1. V shed 6 bases, J shed 0 bases, and the junction held 11 bases outside the gene matches. The V gene's germline CDR1 is SNHLY and CDR2 FYNNEI. This CDR3 has 18 amino acids. This CDR3 reads CASSSTGQGYGSNQPQHF. DNA of the CDR3: TGTGCCAGCAGCTCCACGGGACAGGGGTACGGTAGCAATCAGCCCCAGCATTTT.

The rearrangement joins TRBV19 to TRBJ1-2; D unresolved. V was shortened by 3 bases and J by 3 bases, with 5 bases between the two germline ends. The CDR3 runs 12 residues. Germline lookup yields CDR1 LNHDA and CDR2 SQIVND (reference sequence). For the CDR3, the DNA is TGTGCCAGTAGTATCTATGACTATGGCTACACCTTC. Residues: CASSIYDYGYTF. Using reference TRBV19 and TRBJ1-2 for the parts outside the CDR3, the full variable domain is DGGITQSPKYLFRKEGQNVTLSCEQNLNHDAMYWYRQDPGQGLRLIYYSQIVNDFQKGDIAEGYSVSREKKESFPLTVTSAQKNPTAFYLCASSIYDYGYTFGSGTRLTVV.

This sequence joins TRBV5-1 and TRBJ2-6, with TRBD2 matching 8 bases. Trimming at V came to 6 bases and at J to 0 bases, leaving 2 bases not matched to a gene. Germline V gene sequence: CDR1 SGHRS, CDR2 YFSETQ. CDR3 length: 15 residues. The CDR3 loop reads CASTREGSGANVLTF. CDR3 nucleotides: TGCGCCAGCACCCGGGAGGGCTCTGGGGCCAACGTCCTGACTTTC. Filled out from reference TRBV5-1 and TRBJ2-6, the complete variable domain reads KAGVTQTPRYLIKTRGQQVTLSCSPISGHRSVSWYQQTPGQGLQFLFEYFSETQRNKGNFPGRFSGRQFSNSRSEMNVSTLELGDSALYLCASTREGSGANVLTFGAGSRLTVL.

The rearrangement joins TRBV30 to TRBJ2-1; TRBD2 agrees at 11 bases. The CDR3 spans 15 residues. The V gene end was trimmed by 7 bases and the J gene end by 3 bases; junction bases not matched to a gene: 8. Germline V gene lookup returns CDR1 GTSNPN and CDR2 SVGIG (reference sequence). In DNA form, the CDR3 reads TGTGCCTCCTCCGGGACTAGCGGCGTCTACAATGAGCAGTTCTTC. Protein product: CASSGTSGVYNEQFF.

V and J are TRBV5-1 and TRBJ2-7; TRBD2 aligns across 9 bases. The CDR3 contains 15 residues. V was pared by 5 bases and J by 2 bases, with 8 bases of the junction left unmatched. The germline V gene encodes CDR1 SGHRS and CDR2 YFSETQ. The CDR3: CASRVGSSGAYEQYF. CDR3 DNA sequence: TGCGCCAGCAGGGTGGGCTCTAGCGGGGCCTACGAGCAGTACTTC.

The gene calls are TRBV6-1 and TRBJ2-7, with TRBD1 matching over 7 bases. Germline CDR1 MNHNS, CDR2 SASEGT. The length of the CDR3 is 14 residues. V was clipped by 6 bases and J by 5 bases; unmatched bases: 10. In DNA, the CDR3 is TGTGCCAGCAGACTTAACCACAGGGGAGACGAGCAGTACTTC. Amino acid sequence: CASRLNHRGDEQYF.

This clone was seen only a few times. This chain connects TRBV30 to TRBJ1-5; 9 nucleotides line up with TRBD1. The V and J ends lost 2 bases and 0 bases, in that order; junction bases with no gene match: 5. In germline, CDR1 is GTSNPN, CDR2 SVGIG (reference sequence). The CDR3 length is 16 residues. This CDR3 is CAWSRTGDFSNQPQHF. The CDR3 region has the DNA TGTGCCTGGAGTCGGACAGGGGATTTTAGCAATCAGCCCCAGCATTTT. Using reference TRBV30 and TRBJ1-5 for the parts outside the CDR3, the full variable domain is SQTIHQWPATLVQPVGSPLSLECTVEGTSNPNLYWYRQAAGRGLQLLFYSVGIGQISSEVPQNLSASRPQDRQFILSSKKLLLSDSGFYLCAWSRTGDFSNQPQHFGDGTRLSIL.

This rearrangement joins TRBV5-1 to TRBJ2-1; D is possibly TRBD1 (5 bases). The CDR3 sequence is 14 residues long. Germline V CDR1 and CDR2: SGHRS, YFSETQ. Deletions cut 1 base from V and 2 bases from J, with 7 bases between. The CDR3 is CASSLQGPYNEQFF. The CDR3, as DNA: TGCGCCAGCAGCTTGCAGGGCCCCTACAATGAGCAGTTCTTC.

This chain links TRBV20-1 with TRBJ1-2; 7 positions agree with TRBD1. J was trimmed by 7 bases and V by 5 bases; bases with no gene match: 4. From germline, CDR1 is DFQATT and CDR2 SNEGSKA (reference sequence). This CDR3 spans 11 amino acids. This CDR3 is CSALDRAGYTF. CDR3 nucleotides: TGCAGTGCTCTCGACAGGGCTGGCTACACCTTC.

The rearrangement links TRBV5-1 to TRBJ2-2; the D is unclear. The V and J ends lost 5 bases and 5 bases respectively, with 4 bases between them. Germline CDR1 and CDR2: SGHRS and YFSETQ. This CDR3 region has 11 residues. CDR3 region: CASRSTGELFF. In nucleotides, the CDR3 is TGCGCCAGCAGGTCAACCGGGGAGCTGTTTTTT.

The chain joins TRBV7-9 to TRBJ2-7; TRBD2 matches 8 bases. The CDR3 runs 15 residues. Trimming cost V 4 bases and J 4 bases; bases outside gene matches: 9. Germline V gives CDR1 SEHNR, CDR2 FQNEAQ (reference sequence). The CDR3 DNA follows: TGTGCCAGCAGCTCCCCCGTAGCGGGGAGTTACGAGCAGTACTTC. This sequence encodes CASSSPVAGSYEQYF.

V gene TRBV5-5 combines with J gene TRBJ1-4; TRBD1 might be the D (6 bases). Trimming pared 4 bases from V and 0 bases from J, leaving 13 bases between. The length of the CDR3 is 16 residues. CDR1 and CDR2 (germline): SGHKS, YYEKEE (reference sequence). The CDR3 DNA is TGTGCCAGCAGCCCCCCGACAGGCGCAACTAATGAAAAACTGTTTTTT. Its protein is CASSPPTGATNEKLFF.

The chain links TRBV30 to TRBJ2-7; D perhaps matches TRBD2 (7 bases). V was trimmed by 3 bases and J by 5 bases, leaving 23 bases between them. This CDR3 has 16 residues. Germline V gene lookup returns CDR1 GTSNPN and CDR2 SVGIG (reference sequence). As DNA, the CDR3 is TGTGCCTGGAGCTCAAGGGGGGGGCGGGCTCAGAACGAGCAGTACTTC. It encodes CAWSSRGGRAQNEQYF.

The rearrangement joins TRBV9 to TRBJ2-1; D ambiguous. Germline values: CDR1 SGDLS, CDR2 YYNGEE. The CDR3 contains 11 residues. Between the trimmed V and J ends, which lost 2 bases and 5 bases, there was a span of 2 bases. CDR3 DNA sequence: TGTGCCAGCAGCGTTAACAATGAGCAGTTCTTC. The encoded protein is CASSVNNEQFF.

This chain links TRBV30 with TRBJ2-3; perhaps TRBD1 as D (12 bases). CDR1 and CDR2 (germline): GTSNPN, SVGIG (reference sequence). CDR3 length: 20 amino acids. Trimming left V 5 bases short and J 5 bases short, with 35 bases between. CDR3 residues: CAWGGGGQGATSGARDTQYF. The CDR3 DNA is TGTGCCTGGGGGGGAGGGGGACAGGGGGCGACTAGCGGGGCAAGAGATACGCAGTATTTT.

This clone was picked up one time. The chain couples TRBV6-6 to TRBJ1-2; D is ambiguous. The CDR3 loop spans 14 amino acids. Per the germline V gene, CDR1 is MNHNY and CDR2 is SVGAGI (reference sequence). Trimming cost V 2 bases and J 5 bases, with 12 bases left between them. The CDR3: CASSYQDPSYGYTF. CDR3 coding DNA: TGTGCCAGCAGTTACCAGGATCCTTCGTATGGCTACACCTTC.

This chain links TRBV18 with TRBJ2-5, with a tentative D call TRBD1 (6 bases). CDR1 and CDR2 (germline): KGHSH, LQKENI. V shed 0 bases and J shed 5 bases, with 13 bases lying between them. This CDR3 comprises 15 residues. CDR3 protein: CASSPPLGARETQYF. The CDR3 DNA is TGTGCCAGCTCACCACCTCTGGGGGCGCGGGAGACCCAGTACTTC.

The genes are TRBV6-1 and TRBJ2-7, with D maybe TRBD1 (6 bases). This CDR3 contains 14 residues. V was pared by 4 bases and J by 2 bases, with 12 bases between. The germline CDR1 and CDR2 sequences are MNHNS and SASEGT. The CDR3 region has the DNA TGTGCCAGCAGTGCAATTTCAGGGGCCTACGAGCAGTACTTC. This gives the protein CASSAISGAYEQYF.

This rearrangement joins TRBV4-1 to TRBJ2-7, with 13 bases fitting TRBD2. Germline CDR1 is MGHRA and CDR2 is YSYEKL. The CDR3 has 16 amino acids. The V and J ends lost 5 bases and 2 bases, in that order; junction bases with no gene match: 6. This CDR3 is CASSIRTSGSPYEQYF. DNA for the CDR3: TGCGCCAGCAGCATTCGGACTAGCGGGAGTCCCTACGAGCAGTACTTC.

This chain connects TRBV6-5 to TRBJ2-3; weak D call: TRBD2 (5 bases). Trimming shortened V by 4 bases and J by 8 bases, and 13 bases separated the two germline ends. The V gene's germline CDR1 is MNHEY and CDR2 SVGAGI. This CDR3 has 13 residues. CDR3 bases: TGTGCCAGCAGTTCTCCTTCCCGGGGTACGCAGTATTTT. Its protein product is CASSSPSRGTQYF.

The chain uses TRBV5-1 and TRBJ2-7, with 9 bases that match TRBD2. The CDR3 extends over 14 amino acids. Per germline, CDR1 SGHRS and CDR2 YFSETQ. J was trimmed by 0 bases and V by 4 bases; bases with no gene match: 2. CDR3 in DNA: TGCGCCAGCAGCAGTAGCGGGAGCTCCTACGAGCAGTACTTC. Its protein is CASSSSGSSYEQYF. Combining the CDR3 with reference TRBV5-1 and TRBJ2-7 gives the whole variable domain KAGVTQTPRYLIKTRGQQVTLSCSPISGHRSVSWYQQTPGQGLQFLFEYFSETQRNKGNFPGRFSGRQFSNSRSEMNVSTLELGDSALYLCASSSSGSSYEQYFGPGTRLTVT.

This clone was seen once. Here the CDR3 reads CASRTSGVYETQYF. DNA of the CDR3: TGTGCCAGCAGGACTAGCGGGGTGTATGAGACCCAGTACTTC. J is TRBJ2-5 and V is TRBV6-5; 11 bases map to TRBD2. This CDR3 is 14 amino acids long. The J segment lost 5 bases and the V segment lost 6 bases, leaving 5 bases of the junction unmatched. Germline V gene sequence: CDR1 MNHEY, CDR2 SVGAGI.

Only one count was recorded for this clone. The chain joins TRBV9 to TRBJ2-7; 8 nucleotides align to TRBD2. The CDR3 extends over 14 amino acids. The V gene end was trimmed by 4 bases and the J gene end by 2 bases; junction bases not matched to a gene: 5. The germline V gene has CDR1 SGDLS and CDR2 YYNGEE. The CDR3 reads CASSRGGGTYEQYF. DNA for the CDR3: TGTGCCAGCAGCCGGGGCGGGGGGACCTACGAGCAGTACTTC.

The rearrangement uses TRBV29-1 and TRBJ2-5; 7 bases match TRBD1. CDR3 length equals 14 residues. With V trimmed by 0 bases and J by 3 bases, 4 bases remained unmatched. Germline V gives CDR1 SQVTM, CDR2 ANQGSEA. The CDR3 loop reads CSVEDTGTEETQYF. As DNA, the CDR3 is TGCAGCGTTGAAGATACCGGGACAGAAGAGACCCAGTACTTC.

The chain joins TRBV14 to TRBJ2-3; 11 bases match TRBD2. Looked up from germline, CDR1 is SGHDN and CDR2 is FVKESK. This CDR3 has 15 residues. V was clipped by 7 bases and J by 2 bases; unmatched bases: 5. This chain's CDR3 is CASIPGLADTDTQYF. DNA for the CDR3: TGTGCCAGCATCCCGGGACTAGCGGACACAGATACGCAGTATTTT. The whole variable domain, remainder taken from reference TRBV14 and TRBJ2-3, is EAGVTQFPSHSVIEKGQTVTLRCDPISGHDNLYWYRRVMGKEIKFLLHFVKESKQDESGMPNNRFLAERTGGTYSTLKVQPAELEDSGVYFCASIPGLADTDTQYFGPGTRLTVL.